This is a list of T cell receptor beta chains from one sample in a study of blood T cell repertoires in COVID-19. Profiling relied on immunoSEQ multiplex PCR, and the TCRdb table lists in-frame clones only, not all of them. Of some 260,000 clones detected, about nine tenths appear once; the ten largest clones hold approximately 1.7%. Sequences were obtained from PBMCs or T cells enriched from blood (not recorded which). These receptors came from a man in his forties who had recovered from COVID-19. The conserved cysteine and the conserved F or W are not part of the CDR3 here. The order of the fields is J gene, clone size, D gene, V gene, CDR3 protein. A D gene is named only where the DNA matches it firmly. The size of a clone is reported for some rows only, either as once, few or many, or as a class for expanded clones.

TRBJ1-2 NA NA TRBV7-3 ASSSGGLYGYT
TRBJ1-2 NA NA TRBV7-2 ASTGHSANYGYT
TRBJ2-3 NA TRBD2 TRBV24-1 ATSDPETSGEDTQY
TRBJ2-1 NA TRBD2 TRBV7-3 ASSLIPTSGGADEQF
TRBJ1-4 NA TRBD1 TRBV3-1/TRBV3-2 ASSRGQVEKLF
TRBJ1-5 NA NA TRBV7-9 ASSPTAGGNQPQH
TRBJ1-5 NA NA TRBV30 AWSVPDSHPYQPQH
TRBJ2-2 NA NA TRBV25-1 ASSTRGLRGGELF
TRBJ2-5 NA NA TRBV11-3 ASSLVSTGQETQY
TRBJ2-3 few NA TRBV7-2 ASASPPGGTDTQY
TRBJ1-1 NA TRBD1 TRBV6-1 ASSETGGRVNTEAF
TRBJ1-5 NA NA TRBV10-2 ASMGGQGQPQH
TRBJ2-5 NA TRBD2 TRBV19 ASREAGGGETQY
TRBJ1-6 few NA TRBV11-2 ASSLDFRAPLH
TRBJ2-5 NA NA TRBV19 ASSPTEMSGETQY
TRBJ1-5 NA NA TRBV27 ASSLEGVSNQPQH
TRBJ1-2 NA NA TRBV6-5 ASSQQAVVYGYT
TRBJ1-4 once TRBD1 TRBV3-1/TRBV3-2 ASSQGETGGPIRQSNEKLF
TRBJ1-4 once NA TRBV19 ASSSQTAANEKLF
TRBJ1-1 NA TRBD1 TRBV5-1 ASGQGAENTEAF
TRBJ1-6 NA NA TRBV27 ASRRKTGADSPLH
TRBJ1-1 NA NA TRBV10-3 AISGSLGTMNTEAF
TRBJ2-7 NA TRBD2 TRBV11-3 ASSPGLAGWQY
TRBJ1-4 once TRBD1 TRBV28 ASSPPPGGSNEKLF
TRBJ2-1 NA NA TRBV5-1 ASSVRGSGAGYNEQF
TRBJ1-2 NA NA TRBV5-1 ASSLDGDYGYT
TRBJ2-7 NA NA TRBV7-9 ASSLVYERSTSHEQY
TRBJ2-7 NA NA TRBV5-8 ASSLVRQGFYEQY
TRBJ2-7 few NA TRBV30 ASSSDYEQY
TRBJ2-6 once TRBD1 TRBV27 ASGDRRASGANVLT
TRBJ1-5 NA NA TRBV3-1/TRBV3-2 ASSQDPENQPQH
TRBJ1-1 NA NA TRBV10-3 ASNQGQGTEAF
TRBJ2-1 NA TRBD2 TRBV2 ASSEGRSGSGAYNEQF
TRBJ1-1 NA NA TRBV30 AWSETGFAFF
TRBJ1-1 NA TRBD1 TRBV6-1 ASSDGQGDAEAF
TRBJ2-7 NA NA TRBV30 AWSVDIYEQY
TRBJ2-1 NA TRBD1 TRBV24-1 ATSDQQGKQF
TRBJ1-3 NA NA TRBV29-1 SVEGGTPGGTIY
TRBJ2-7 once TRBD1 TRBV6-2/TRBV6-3 ASSFRRQGAEQY
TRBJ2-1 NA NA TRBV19 ASSFRQAPSYNEQF
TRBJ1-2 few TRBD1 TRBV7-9 ASSNYPGTGRKDNYGYT
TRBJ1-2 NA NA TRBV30 AWSARRTEGGYT
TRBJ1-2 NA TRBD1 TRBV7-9 ASSFTPGQGNYGYT